The next 7 T cell receptor beta chains were all read from a single sample in a study of T cell repertoires and HLA-DP antigens. Method: immunoSEQ multiplex PCR; TCRdb's copy keeps in-frame clones and lacks some. This table has approximately 89,000 clones, about 89% appearing once. These receptors have no known antigen. Sequencing was carried out using CD4+ T cells from PBMCs. Receptor source: a man aged 50-59 years in good health and CMV-seronegative.

This clone was detected only a few times. This rearrangement joins TRBV30 to TRBJ1-1; possibly TRBD1 for D (5 bases). From germline, CDR1 is GTSNPN and CDR2 SVGIG (reference sequence). CDR3 size: 11 residues. Trimming removed 1 base at V and 12 bases at J, with 12 bases between. The CDR3 nucleotides read TGTGCCTGGAGTGGAGGAGGGGCCTCTTTCTTT. As protein: CAWSGGGASFF.

The CDR3 loop is CASSLRAGQQGIAYNEQFF. The CDR3 bases are TGTGCCAGCAGTTTACGGGCGGGGCAACAGGGGATCGCCTACAATGAGCAGTTCTTC. The chain recombines TRBV27 with TRBJ2-1, with TRBD1 as a possible D gene (7 bases). Looked up from germline, CDR1 is MNHEY and CDR2 is SMNVEV (reference sequence). This CDR3 region has 19 residues. Trimming shortened V by 2 bases and J by 2 bases, and 22 bases separated the two germline ends.

The chain has TRBV29-1 and TRBJ2-3, with D maybe TRBD2 (5 bases). Germline CDR1 is SQVTM and CDR2 is ANQGSEA. The CDR3 covers 12 residues. V was cut by 5 bases and J by 4 bases, with 10 bases left in between. The CDR3: CSVREGPDTQYF. CDR3 nucleotides: TGCAGCGTTCGAGAGGGCCCAGATACGCAGTATTTT.

The chain links TRBV7-8 to TRBJ2-1; the D is unclear. Deletions cut 1 base from V and 12 bases from J, with 13 bases between. CDR3 length: 13 residues. Germline lookup yields CDR1 SGHVS and CDR2 FQNEAQ. In nucleotides, the CDR3 is TGTGCCAGCAGCTTAGGCCAGACTTACCTGCAGTTCTTC. Residues: CASSLGQTYLQFF.

The genes are TRBV7-2 and TRBJ1-2, with D perhaps TRBD1 (6 bases). In germline, CDR1 is SGHTA, CDR2 FQGNSA. Between the trimmed V and J ends, which lost 5 bases and 5 bases, there was a span of 12 bases. The CDR3 has 13 residues. The CDR3 spells CASSATGIYGYTF. Here the CDR3 DNA reads TGTGCCAGCAGCGCTACAGGGATATATGGCTACACCTTC.

The rearrangement joins TRBV19 to TRBJ2-7, with 7 bases aligning to TRBD1. The junction had 8 bases not matched to a gene; V was cut back by 1 base and J by 2 bases. The CDR3 runs 16 residues. The germline V gene encodes CDR1 LNHDA and CDR2 SQIVND (reference sequence). This CDR3 is CASSIVVRGFPYEQYF. The CDR3 nucleotides read TGTGCCAGTAGTATAGTGGTCAGGGGGTTTCCCTACGAGCAGTACTTC.

The rearrangement links TRBV11-2 to TRBJ2-3; no reliable D call. Germline CDR1 is SGHAT and CDR2 is FQNNGV. V was pared by 5 bases and J by 2 bases, with 2 bases between. The CDR3 totals 11 residues. CDR3 bases: TGTGCCAGCAGCGCCACAGATACGCAGTATTTT. Its translation: CASSATDTQYF. The full variable domain, in which reference TRBV11-2 and TRBJ2-3 provide the parts outside the CDR3, is EAGVAQSPRYKIIEKRQSVAFWCNPISGHATLYWYQQILGQGPKLLIQFQNNGVVDDSQLPKDRFSAERLKGVDSTLKIQPAKLEDSAVYLCASSATDTQYFGPGTRLTVL.